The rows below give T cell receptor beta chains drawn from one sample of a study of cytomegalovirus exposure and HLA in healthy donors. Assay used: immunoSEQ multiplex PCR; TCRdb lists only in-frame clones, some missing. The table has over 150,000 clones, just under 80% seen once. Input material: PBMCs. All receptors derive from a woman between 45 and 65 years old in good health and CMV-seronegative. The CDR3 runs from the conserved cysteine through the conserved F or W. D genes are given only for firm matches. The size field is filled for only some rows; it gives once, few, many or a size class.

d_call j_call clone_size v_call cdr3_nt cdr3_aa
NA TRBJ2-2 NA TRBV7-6 TGTGCCAGCAGTCGTGGACACGCTAACACCGGGGAGCTGTTTTTT CASSRGHANTGELFF
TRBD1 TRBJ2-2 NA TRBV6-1 TGTGCCAGCAGTTTCCGGGACAGGGGAGCCGGGGAGCTGTTTTTT CASSFRDRGAGELFF
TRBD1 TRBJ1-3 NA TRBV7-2 TGTGCCAGCTCATTGGACAGGGCTGGAAACACCATATATTTT CASSLDRAGNTIYF
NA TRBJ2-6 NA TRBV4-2 TGTGCCAGCAGCACCCACAGGGCCACTGGGGCCAACGTCCTGACTTTC CASSTHRATGANVLTF
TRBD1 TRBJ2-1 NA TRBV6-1 TGTGCCACCAGATCGACAGGGCCAGTTATTCGGCAGTTCTTC CATRSTGPVIRQFF
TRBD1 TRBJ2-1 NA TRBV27 TGTGCCAGCAGTCCACAGGGGGCCCCGAGACCTTACAATGAGCAGTTCTTC CASSPQGAPRPYNEQFF
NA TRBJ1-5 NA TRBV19 TGTGCCAGTAGGAGGACAGATAGCAATCAGCCCCAGCATTTT CASRRTDSNQPQHF
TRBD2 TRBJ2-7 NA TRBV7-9 TGTGCCAGCAGCTTAGGGGTCGGGGGGGTAGGGACCTACGAGCAATACTTC CASSLGVGGVGTYEQYF
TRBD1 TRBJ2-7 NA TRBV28 TGTGCCAGCAGTTGGGACAGCATCTCCTCCTACGAGCAGTACTTC CASSWDSISSYEQYF
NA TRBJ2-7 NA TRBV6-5 TGTGCCAGCAGTCAGTCACAGGGCCGGTCCTACGAGCAGTACTTC CASSQSQGRSYEQYF
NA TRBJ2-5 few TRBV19 TGTGCCAGTCCATTGTACCAAGAGACCCAGTACTTC CASPLYQETQYF
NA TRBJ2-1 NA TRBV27 TGTGCCAGCAGTTTATCAACTAGTCGGATTTTGTTCTTC CASSLSTSRILFF
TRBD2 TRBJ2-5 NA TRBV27 TGTGCCAGCAGTCCCGACTCTAGCGGGGGTTGGGAGACCCAGTACTTC CASSPDSSGGWETQYF
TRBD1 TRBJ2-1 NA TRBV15 TGTGCCACCAGCAGAGTAGGACAGGGACTGCAGTTCTTC CATSRVGQGLQFF
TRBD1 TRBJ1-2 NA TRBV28 TGTGCCAGCGGGGGGACAGGGGGTCCCGATGGCTACACCTTC CASGGTGGPDGYTF
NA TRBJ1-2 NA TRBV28 TGTGCCAGCAGCCCCGGGGGGGAGGCTAACTATGGCTACACCTTC CASSPGGEANYGYTF
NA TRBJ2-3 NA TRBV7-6 TGTGCCAGCAGCTTGACTAGTCGTGTGGATACGCAGTATTTT CASSLTSRVDTQYF
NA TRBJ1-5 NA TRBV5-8 TGTGCCAGCAGCTTGGAGGCGGGACAGCCCCAGCATTTT CASSLEAGQPQHF
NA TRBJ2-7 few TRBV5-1 TGCGCCAGCAGCTTGGTGGTAGCTGGGTCCTACGAGCAGTACTTC CASSLVVAGSYEQYF
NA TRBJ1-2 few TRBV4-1 TGCGCCAGCAGCCAGATTCCAGGGGAATATGGCTACACCTTC CASSQIPGEYGYTF
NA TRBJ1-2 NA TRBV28 TGTGCCAGCCGCCGGGCAGGGATTGGCTACACCTTC CASRRAGIGYTF
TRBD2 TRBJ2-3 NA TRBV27 TGTGCCAGCAGTTCATATCTTCCGGGCGGGAGTGGCACAGATACGCAGTATTTT CASSSYLPGGSGTDTQYF